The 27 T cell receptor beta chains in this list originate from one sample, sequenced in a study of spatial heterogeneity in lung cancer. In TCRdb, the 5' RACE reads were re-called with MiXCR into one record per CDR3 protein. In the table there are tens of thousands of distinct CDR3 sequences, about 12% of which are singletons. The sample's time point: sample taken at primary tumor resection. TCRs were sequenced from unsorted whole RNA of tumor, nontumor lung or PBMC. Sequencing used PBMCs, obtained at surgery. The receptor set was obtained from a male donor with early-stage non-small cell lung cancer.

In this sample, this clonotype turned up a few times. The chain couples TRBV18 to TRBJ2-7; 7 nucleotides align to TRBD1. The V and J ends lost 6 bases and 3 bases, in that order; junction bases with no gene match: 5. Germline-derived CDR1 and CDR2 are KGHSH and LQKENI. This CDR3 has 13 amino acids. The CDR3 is CASSRDRIYEQYF. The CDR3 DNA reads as TGTGCCAGCTCCCGGGACAGAATCTACGAGCAGTACTTC.

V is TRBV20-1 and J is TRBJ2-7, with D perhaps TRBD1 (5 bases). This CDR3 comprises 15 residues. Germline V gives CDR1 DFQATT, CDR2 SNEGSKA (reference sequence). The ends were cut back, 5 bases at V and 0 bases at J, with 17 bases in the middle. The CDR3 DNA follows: TGCAGTGCTGATACAGGTCCCCAGAGCTCCTACGAGCAGTACTTC. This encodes CSADTGPQSSYEQYF.

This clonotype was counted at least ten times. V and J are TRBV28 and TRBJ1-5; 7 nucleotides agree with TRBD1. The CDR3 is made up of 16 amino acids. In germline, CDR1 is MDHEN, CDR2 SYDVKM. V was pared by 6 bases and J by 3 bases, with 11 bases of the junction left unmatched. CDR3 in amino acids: CASRPSRTGDNQPQHF. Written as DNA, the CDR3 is TGTGCCAGCAGACCCTCCCGAACAGGGGACAATCAGCCCCAGCATTTT.

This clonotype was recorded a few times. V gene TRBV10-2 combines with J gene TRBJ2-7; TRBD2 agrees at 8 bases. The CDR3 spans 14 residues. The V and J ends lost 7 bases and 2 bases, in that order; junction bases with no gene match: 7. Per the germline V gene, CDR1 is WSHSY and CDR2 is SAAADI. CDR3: CASTASSGAYEQYF. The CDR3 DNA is TGCGCCAGCACCGCAAGTAGCGGGGCCTACGAGCAGTACTTC.

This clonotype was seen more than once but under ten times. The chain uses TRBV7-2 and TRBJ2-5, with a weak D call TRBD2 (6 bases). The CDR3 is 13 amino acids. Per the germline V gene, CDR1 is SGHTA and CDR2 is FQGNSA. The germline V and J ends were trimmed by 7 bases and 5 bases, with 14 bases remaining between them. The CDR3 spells CASTPPGVETQYF. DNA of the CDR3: TGTGCCAGCACCCCACCGGGGGTGGAGACCCAGTACTTC.

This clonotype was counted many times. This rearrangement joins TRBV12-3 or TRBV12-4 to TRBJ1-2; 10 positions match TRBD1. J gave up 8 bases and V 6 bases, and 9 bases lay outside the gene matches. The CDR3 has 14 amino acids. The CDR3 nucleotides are TGTGCCAGCAGGCCGGGACAGGGGAAAAGCGGCTACACCTTC. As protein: CASRPGQGKSGYTF.

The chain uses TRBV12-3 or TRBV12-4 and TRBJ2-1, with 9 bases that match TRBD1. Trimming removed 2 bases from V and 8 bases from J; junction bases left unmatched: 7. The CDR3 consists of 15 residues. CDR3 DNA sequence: TGTGCCAGCAGTTTAAGAGACAGGGGGATCCATGAGCAGTTCTTC. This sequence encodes CASSLRDRGIHEQFF.

CDR3 sequence: CASSQGLAGTETQYF. In DNA, the CDR3 is TGTGCCAGCAGCCAAGGACTAGCGGGGACAGAGACCCAGTACTTC. J is TRBJ2-5 and V is TRBV7-2; 12 bases map to TRBD2. The V gene end was trimmed by 5 bases and the J gene end by 4 bases; junction bases not matched to a gene: 5. CDR3 length equals 15 residues. Per the germline V gene, CDR1 is SGHTA and CDR2 is FQGNSA. Full variable domain (rest looked up from reference TRBV7-2 and TRBJ2-5): GAGVSQSPSNKVTEKGKDVELRCDPISGHTALYWYRQSLGQGLEFLIYFQGNSAPDKSGLPSDRFSAERTGGSVSTLTIQRTQQEDSAVYLCASSQGLAGTETQYFGPGTRLLVL.

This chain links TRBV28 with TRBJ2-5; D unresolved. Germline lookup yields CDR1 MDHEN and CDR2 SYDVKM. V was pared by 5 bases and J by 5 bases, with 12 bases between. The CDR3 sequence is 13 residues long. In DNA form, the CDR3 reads TGTGCCAGCAGTCCCAGTAGCATGGAGACCCAGTACTTC. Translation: CASSPSSMETQYF. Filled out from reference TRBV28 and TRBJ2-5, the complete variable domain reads DVKVTQSSRYLVKRTGEKVFLECVQDMDHENMFWYRQDPGLGLRLIYFSYDVKMKEKGDIPEGYSVSREKKERFSLILESASTNQTSMYLCASSPSSMETQYFGPGTRLLVL.

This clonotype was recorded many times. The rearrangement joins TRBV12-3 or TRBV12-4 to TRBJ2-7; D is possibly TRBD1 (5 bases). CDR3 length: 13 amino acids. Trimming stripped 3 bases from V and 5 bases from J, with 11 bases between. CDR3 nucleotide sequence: TGTGCCAGCAGTTTCCCAGGGTACCACGAGCAGTACTTC. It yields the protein CASSFPGYHEQYF.

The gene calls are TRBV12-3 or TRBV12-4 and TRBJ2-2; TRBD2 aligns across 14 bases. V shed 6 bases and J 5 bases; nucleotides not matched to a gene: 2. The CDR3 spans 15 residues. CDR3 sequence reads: CASSGLAGGTGELFF. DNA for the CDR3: TGTGCCAGCAGCGGACTAGCGGGAGGAACCGGGGAGCTGTTTTTT.

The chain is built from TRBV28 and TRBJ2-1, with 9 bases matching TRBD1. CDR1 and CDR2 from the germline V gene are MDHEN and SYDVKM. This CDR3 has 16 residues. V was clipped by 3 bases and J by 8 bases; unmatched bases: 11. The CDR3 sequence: CASSFLGQGIRDEQFF. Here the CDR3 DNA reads TGTGCCAGCAGTTTTCTGGGACAGGGTATTCGGGATGAGCAGTTCTTC.

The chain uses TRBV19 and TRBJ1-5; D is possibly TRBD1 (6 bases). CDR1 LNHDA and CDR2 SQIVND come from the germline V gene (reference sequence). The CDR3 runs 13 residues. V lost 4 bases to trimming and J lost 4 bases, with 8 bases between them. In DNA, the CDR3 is TGTGCCAGTAGTACCCAGGGGAATCAGCCCCAGCATTTT. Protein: CASSTQGNQPQHF.

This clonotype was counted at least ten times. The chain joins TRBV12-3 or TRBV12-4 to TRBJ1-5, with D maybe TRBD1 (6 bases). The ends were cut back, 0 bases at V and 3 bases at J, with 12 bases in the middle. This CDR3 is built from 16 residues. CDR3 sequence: CASSLAGGHSNQPQHF. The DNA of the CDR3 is TGTGCCAGCAGTTTAGCAGGGGGACACTCCAATCAGCCCCAGCATTTT.

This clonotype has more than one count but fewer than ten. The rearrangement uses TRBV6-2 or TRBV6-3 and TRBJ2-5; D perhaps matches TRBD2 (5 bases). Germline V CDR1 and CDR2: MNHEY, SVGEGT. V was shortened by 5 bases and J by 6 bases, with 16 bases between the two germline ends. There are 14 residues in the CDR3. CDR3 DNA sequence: TGTGCCAGCAGTACGGACTGGGCGCAACAGACCCAGTACTTC. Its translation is CASSTDWAQQTQYF.

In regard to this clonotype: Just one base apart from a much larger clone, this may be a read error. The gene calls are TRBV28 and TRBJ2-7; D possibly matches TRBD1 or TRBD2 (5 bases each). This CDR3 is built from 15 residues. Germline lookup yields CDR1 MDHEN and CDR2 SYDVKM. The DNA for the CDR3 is TGTGTCAGCAGCTCCCGGGGCAGTGAGGCCTACGAGCAGTACTTC. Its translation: CVSSSRGSEAYEQYF.

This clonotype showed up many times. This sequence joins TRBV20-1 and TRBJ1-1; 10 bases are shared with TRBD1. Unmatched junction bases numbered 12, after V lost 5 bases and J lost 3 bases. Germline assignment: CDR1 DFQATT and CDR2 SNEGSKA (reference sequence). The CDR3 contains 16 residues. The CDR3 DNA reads TGCAGTGCTCTCGGGACAGGGGACTTTCCTTACACTGAAGCTTTCTTT. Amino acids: CSALGTGDFPYTEAFF.

The CDR3 coding sequence is TGTGCCACGGAAGGTAGCGGGACATCCACAGATACGCAGTATTTT. As protein: CATEGSGTSTDTQYF. The J gene is TRBJ2-3, the V gene TRBV10-3; 8 nucleotides agree with TRBD2. V was pared by 10 bases and J by 2 bases, with 11 bases of the junction left unmatched. The CDR3 loop spans 15 amino acids. The germline V gene has CDR1 ENHRY and CDR2 SYGVKD.

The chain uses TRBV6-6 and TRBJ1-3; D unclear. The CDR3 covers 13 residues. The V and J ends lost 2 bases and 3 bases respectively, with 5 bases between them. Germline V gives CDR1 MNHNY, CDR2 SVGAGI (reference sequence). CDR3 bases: TGTGCCAGCAGTTACAGTTTTGGAAACACCATATATTTT. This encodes CASSYSFGNTIYF.

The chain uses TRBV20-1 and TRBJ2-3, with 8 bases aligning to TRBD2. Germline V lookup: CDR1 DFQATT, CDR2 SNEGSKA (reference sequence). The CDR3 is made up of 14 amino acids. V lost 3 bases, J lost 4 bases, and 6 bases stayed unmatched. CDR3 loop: CSASLYSGADTQYF. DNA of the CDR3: TGCAGTGCTAGTCTTTATAGCGGGGCAGATACGCAGTATTTT.

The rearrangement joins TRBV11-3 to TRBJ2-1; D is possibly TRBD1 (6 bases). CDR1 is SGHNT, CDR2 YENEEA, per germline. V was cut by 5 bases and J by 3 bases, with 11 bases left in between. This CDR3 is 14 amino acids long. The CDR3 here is CASSLQGGYNEQFF. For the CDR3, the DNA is TGTGCCAGCAGCCTACAGGGCGGCTACAATGAGCAGTTCTTC.

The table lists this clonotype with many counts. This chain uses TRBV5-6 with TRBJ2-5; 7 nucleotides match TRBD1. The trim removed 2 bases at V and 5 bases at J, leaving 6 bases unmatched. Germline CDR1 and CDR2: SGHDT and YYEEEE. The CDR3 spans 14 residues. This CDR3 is CASSFGRGYETQYF. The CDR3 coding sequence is TGTGCCAGCAGCTTTGGCAGGGGGTACGAGACCCAGTACTTC. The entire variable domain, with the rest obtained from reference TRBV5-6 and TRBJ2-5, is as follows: DAGVTQSPTHLIKTRGQQVTLRCSPKSGHDTVSWYQQALGQGPQFIFQYYEEEERQRGNFPDRFSGHQFPNYSSELNVNALLLGDSALYLCASSFGRGYETQYFGPGTRLLVL.

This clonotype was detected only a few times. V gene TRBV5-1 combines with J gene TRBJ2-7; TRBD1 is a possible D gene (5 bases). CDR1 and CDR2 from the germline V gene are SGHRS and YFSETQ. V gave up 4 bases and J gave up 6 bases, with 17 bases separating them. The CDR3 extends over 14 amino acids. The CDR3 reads CASSVDWGFGEQYF. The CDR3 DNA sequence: TGCGCCAGCAGCGTTGACTGGGGCTTTGGCGAGCAGTACTTC.

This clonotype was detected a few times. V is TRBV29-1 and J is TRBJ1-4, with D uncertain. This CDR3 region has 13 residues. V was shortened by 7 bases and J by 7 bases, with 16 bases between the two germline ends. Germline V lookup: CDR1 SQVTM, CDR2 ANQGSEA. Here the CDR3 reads CSADSGEREKLFF. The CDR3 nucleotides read TGCAGCGCCGACTCCGGGGAGCGTGAAAAACTGTTTTTT. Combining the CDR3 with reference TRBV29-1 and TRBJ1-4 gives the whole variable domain SAVISQKPSRDICQRGTSLTIQCQVDSQVTMMFWYRQQPGQSLTLIATANQGSEATYESGFVIDKFPISRPNLTFSTLTVSNMSPEDSSIYLCSADSGEREKLFFGSGTQLSVL.

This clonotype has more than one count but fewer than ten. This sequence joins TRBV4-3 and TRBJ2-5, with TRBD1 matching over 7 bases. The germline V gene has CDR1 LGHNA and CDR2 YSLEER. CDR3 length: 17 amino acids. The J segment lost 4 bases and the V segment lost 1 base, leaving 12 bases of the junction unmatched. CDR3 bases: TGCGCCAGCAGCCAAGTATACTCAAGGGGGCTGGGAGAGACCCAGTACTTC. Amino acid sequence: CASSQVYSRGLGETQYF.

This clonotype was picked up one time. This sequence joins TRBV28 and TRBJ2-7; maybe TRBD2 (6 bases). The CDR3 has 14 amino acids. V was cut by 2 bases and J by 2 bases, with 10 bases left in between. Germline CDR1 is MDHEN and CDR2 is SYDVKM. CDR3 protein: CASSLRGSPYEQYF. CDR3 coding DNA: TGTGCCAGCAGTTTACGGGGGTCCCCCTACGAGCAGTACTTC.

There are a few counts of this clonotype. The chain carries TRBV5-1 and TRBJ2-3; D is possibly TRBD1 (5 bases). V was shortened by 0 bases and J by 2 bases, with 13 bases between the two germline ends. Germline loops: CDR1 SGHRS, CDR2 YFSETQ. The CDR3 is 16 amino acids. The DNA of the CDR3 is TGCGCCAGCAGCTTGGGATCGACAGCCATCACAGATACGCAGTATTTT. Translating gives CASSLGSTAITDTQYF.